Listed below are T cell receptor beta chains from one sample, sequenced in a study of cytomegalovirus exposure and HLA in healthy donors. Produced via immunoSEQ multiplex PCR; TCRdb's table is partial and in-frame only. The data show under 90,000 clones, and the top ten clones hold roughly 15%. Sequencing was done on a sample of PBMCs. These receptors all stem from a man aged 45 to 65 in good health and CMV-seropositive. Each CDR3 is given with its conserved first and last residue. Fields, in order: CDR3 DNA, CDR3 protein, J gene, D gene, V gene, clone size. The D gene is left open where the match is weak. Rows may omit the clone size; those that give it use once, few, many or a size class.

cdr3_nt: TGTGCCAGCAGATACCTCGGACAGGGAACAGATACGCAGTATTTT; cdr3_aa: CASRYLGQGTDTQYF; j_call: TRBJ2-3; d_call: TRBD1; v_call: TRBV9; clone_size: .
cdr3_nt: TGTGCCAGCAGCCTCATCGAGGGTTCTGAAGCTTTCTTT; cdr3_aa: CASSLIEGSEAFF; j_call: TRBJ1-1; d_call: .; v_call: TRBV14; clone_size: .
cdr3_nt: TGTGCCAGCAGCCCCCCGGGACTCGGAGGGGGCTCGGGTACGCAGTATTTT; cdr3_aa: CASSPPGLGGGSGTQYF; j_call: TRBJ2-3; d_call: .; v_call: TRBV5-4; clone_size: .
cdr3_nt: TGTGCCAGCTCACCACCGGTTTTCAGGGTCTCGGGAGAGACCCAGTACTTC; cdr3_aa: CASSPPVFRVSGETQYF; j_call: TRBJ2-5; d_call: .; v_call: TRBV18; clone_size: .
cdr3_nt: TGCGCCAGCACCCTTGGAGTAGGCTCTGATACAGCTTTCTTT; cdr3_aa: CASTLGVGSDTAFF; j_call: TRBJ1-1; d_call: .; v_call: TRBV5-1; clone_size: .
cdr3_nt: TGTGCCAGCTCACCACGGGGGAGGGAGACCCAGTACTTC; cdr3_aa: CASSPRGRETQYF; j_call: TRBJ2-5; d_call: .; v_call: TRBV18; clone_size: .
cdr3_nt: TGTGCCAGCAGTTACTCCGATGGGGGGGCGAACACTGAAGCTTTCTTT; cdr3_aa: CASSYSDGGANTEAFF; j_call: TRBJ1-1; d_call: .; v_call: TRBV6-5; clone_size: .
cdr3_nt: TGTGCCAGCAGCGTCCCGGGCACCGGGGAGCTGTTTTTT; cdr3_aa: CASSVPGTGELFF; j_call: TRBJ2-2; d_call: .; v_call: TRBV9; clone_size: .
cdr3_nt: TGTGCCAGCAGCCTCGACATGAACACCGGGGAGCTGTTTTTT; cdr3_aa: CASSLDMNTGELFF; j_call: TRBJ2-2; d_call: .; v_call: TRBV7-9; clone_size: .
cdr3_nt: TGCGCCAGCAGCGCAGCGTTCGGTAGCGAAAACATTCAGTACTTC; cdr3_aa: CASSAAFGSENIQYF; j_call: TRBJ2-4; d_call: .; v_call: TRBV5-1; clone_size: .
cdr3_nt: TGCGCCAGCAGCCGCGGGACAGGGGACCACGAGCAGTACTTC; cdr3_aa: CASSRGTGDHEQYF; j_call: TRBJ2-7; d_call: TRBD1; v_call: TRBV5-1; clone_size: .
cdr3_nt: TGCGCCAGCAGCCTGGGACTAGCGGGGTTCTACAATGAGCAGTTCTTC; cdr3_aa: CASSLGLAGFYNEQFF; j_call: TRBJ2-1; d_call: TRBD2; v_call: TRBV5-1; clone_size: .
cdr3_nt: TGTGCCTGGACCACTGAGTACACTGAAGCTTTCTTT; cdr3_aa: CAWTTEYTEAFF; j_call: TRBJ1-1; d_call: .; v_call: TRBV30; clone_size: .
cdr3_nt: TGTGCCAGCACCCGCTCCCCGACATTCGGTGAGCAGTTCTTC; cdr3_aa: CASTRSPTFGEQFF; j_call: TRBJ2-1; d_call: .; v_call: TRBV6-1; clone_size: .
cdr3_nt: TGTGCCAGCAGCCTGGGCCTTAGTTCACCCCTCCACTTT; cdr3_aa: CASSLGLSSPLHF; j_call: TRBJ1-6; d_call: .; v_call: TRBV27; clone_size: .
cdr3_nt: TGTGCCAGCCGAGGGGGGGAGGCTGAAGCTTTCTTT; cdr3_aa: CASRGGEAEAFF; j_call: TRBJ1-1; d_call: .; v_call: TRBV28; clone_size: .
cdr3_nt: TGCGCCAGTGCGGGACTCTCCTACAATGAGCAGTTCTTC; cdr3_aa: CASAGLSYNEQFF; j_call: TRBJ2-1; d_call: .; v_call: TRBV5-1; clone_size: .
cdr3_nt: TGTGCCAGCAGGGGTACTAGCGGGGGGGCCTATGAGCAGTTCTTC; cdr3_aa: CASRGTSGGAYEQFF; j_call: TRBJ2-1; d_call: TRBD2; v_call: TRBV27; clone_size: .
cdr3_nt: TGTGCCAGCAGCTCCATGTCAGGCTCCAATGAGCAGTTCTTC; cdr3_aa: CASSSMSGSNEQFF; j_call: TRBJ2-1; d_call: .; v_call: TRBV7-9; clone_size: .
cdr3_nt: TGTGCCAGCTCACCCGGGTCAAGCGAGAAGACCCAGTACTTC; cdr3_aa: CASSPGSSEKTQYF; j_call: TRBJ2-5; d_call: .; v_call: TRBV18; clone_size: .
cdr3_nt: TGTGCCTGGAGTTGGGGCAGTGGGAATCAGCCCCAGCATTTT; cdr3_aa: CAWSWGSGNQPQHF; j_call: TRBJ1-5; d_call: .; v_call: TRBV30; clone_size: .
cdr3_nt: TGTGCCAGTAGTACTTCACAGGGTCTAGTCACTGAAGCTTTCTTT; cdr3_aa: CASSTSQGLVTEAFF; j_call: TRBJ1-1; d_call: .; v_call: TRBV19; clone_size: .
cdr3_nt: TGTGCCAGCAGTCCAGGGGGCTACGACCGGGAGACCCAGTACTTC; cdr3_aa: CASSPGGYDRETQYF; j_call: TRBJ2-5; d_call: TRBD1; v_call: TRBV28; clone_size: .
cdr3_nt: TGTGCCAGCAGTCAACAGGGGGCGGAGGGCTACACCTTC; cdr3_aa: CASSQQGAEGYTF; j_call: TRBJ1-2; d_call: TRBD1; v_call: TRBV6-6; clone_size: .
cdr3_nt: TGCGCCAGCAGCCAAGATAGCCGGGGGGCTAGGACTGAAGCTTTCTTT; cdr3_aa: CASSQDSRGARTEAFF; j_call: TRBJ1-1; d_call: .; v_call: TRBV4-1; clone_size: .
cdr3_nt: TGCGCCAGCAGCTGGGCCCTAACGGGAAGTTACAATGAGGAGTTCTTC; cdr3_aa: CASSWALTGSYNEEFF; j_call: TRBJ2-1; d_call: .; v_call: TRBV5-1; clone_size: .
cdr3_nt: TGTGCCAGCAGCTTAGAGGGGCCCCACACTGAAGCTTTCTTT; cdr3_aa: CASSLEGPHTEAFF; j_call: TRBJ1-1; d_call: .; v_call: TRBV7-9; clone_size: .
cdr3_nt: TGTGCCAGCAGCCCCGACAGTTACCAGCCCCAGCATTTT; cdr3_aa: CASSPDSYQPQHF; j_call: TRBJ1-5; d_call: .; v_call: TRBV7-2; clone_size: .
cdr3_nt: TGCGCCAGCAGAGTACAGGGGGGCACCGGGGAGCTGTTTTTT; cdr3_aa: CASRVQGGTGELFF; j_call: TRBJ2-2; d_call: TRBD1; v_call: TRBV5-1; clone_size: .
cdr3_nt: TGCGCCAGCAGCCCGGGGGAGACCCAGTACTTC; cdr3_aa: CASSPGETQYF; j_call: TRBJ2-5; d_call: .; v_call: TRBV4-1; clone_size: .
cdr3_nt: TGTGCCAGCAGCTTAGCGACAGTCTACTATGGCTACACCTTC; cdr3_aa: CASSLATVYYGYTF; j_call: TRBJ1-2; d_call: .; v_call: TRBV5-6; clone_size: .
cdr3_nt: TGTGCCAGCACTCCTCACCCCTGGGCAGATAGCAATCAGCCCCAGCATTTT; cdr3_aa: CASTPHPWADSNQPQHF; j_call: TRBJ1-5; d_call: .; v_call: TRBV7-2; clone_size: .
cdr3_nt: TGTGCCTGGAGTGTGACAGGGGCCTATTCACCCCTCCACTTT; cdr3_aa: CAWSVTGAYSPLHF; j_call: TRBJ1-6; d_call: TRBD1; v_call: TRBV30; clone_size: .
cdr3_nt: TGTGCCAGCAGTCCTTGGACAGGGGGCGCGGGCTACACCTTC; cdr3_aa: CASSPWTGGAGYTF; j_call: TRBJ1-2; d_call: TRBD1; v_call: TRBV27; clone_size: .
cdr3_nt: TGTGCCAGCAGACCCCGGGACAGGCTGGTGTACGAGCAGTACTTC; cdr3_aa: CASRPRDRLVYEQYF; j_call: TRBJ2-7; d_call: TRBD1; v_call: TRBV6-5; clone_size: .
cdr3_nt: TGTGCCAGCAGCTTAAGGGGGACACCGGATGGCTACACCTTC; cdr3_aa: CASSLRGTPDGYTF; j_call: TRBJ1-2; d_call: .; v_call: TRBV7-3; clone_size: .
cdr3_nt: TGCGCCAGCAGCCAAGAGGAAGGGACAGGGTTGGAATCACCCCTCCACTTT; cdr3_aa: CASSQEEGTGLESPLHF; j_call: TRBJ1-6; d_call: TRBD1; v_call: TRBV4-1; clone_size: .
cdr3_nt: TGTGCCTGGAGTGGGGGGACAGAGAATGAAAAACTGTTTTTT; cdr3_aa: CAWSGGTENEKLFF; j_call: TRBJ1-4; d_call: TRBD1; v_call: TRBV30; clone_size: .
cdr3_nt: TGTGCCAGCAGCCAAGATCCTAGCGGGGGGGCTGAAGATACGCAGTATTTT; cdr3_aa: CASSQDPSGGAEDTQYF; j_call: TRBJ2-3; d_call: TRBD2; v_call: TRBV4-2; clone_size: .
cdr3_nt: TGTGCCAGCAGTGCAACTACCGGGACAGGGATTGAAAAACTGTTTTTT; cdr3_aa: CASSATTGTGIEKLFF; j_call: TRBJ1-4; d_call: TRBD1; v_call: TRBV6-1; clone_size: medium-sized
cdr3_nt: TGTGCCAGCAGCCGGGGGACAGGGGGTGAAAAACTGTTTTTT; cdr3_aa: CASSRGTGGEKLFF; j_call: TRBJ1-4; d_call: TRBD1; v_call: TRBV27; clone_size: .
cdr3_nt: TGCGCCAGCAGCTCCAGGGGTCGGGAGCTGTTTTTT; cdr3_aa: CASSSRGRELFF; j_call: TRBJ2-2; d_call: .; v_call: TRBV4-1; clone_size: .
cdr3_nt: TGCGCCAGCAGCTTGGGAGATCCCGGGGAAAAACTGTTTTTT; cdr3_aa: CASSLGDPGEKLFF; j_call: TRBJ1-4; d_call: .; v_call: TRBV5-1; clone_size: .
cdr3_nt: TGTGCCAGCAGCCAAGGGACCCAGGGGGCGGCTAATGAAAAACTGTTTTTT; cdr3_aa: CASSQGTQGAANEKLFF; j_call: TRBJ1-4; d_call: TRBD1; v_call: TRBV4-2; clone_size: .
cdr3_nt: TGTGCCAGCAGCGGGGACAGCCCCTATAATTCACCCCTCCACTTT; cdr3_aa: CASSGDSPYNSPLHF; j_call: TRBJ1-6; d_call: TRBD1; v_call: TRBV6-6; clone_size: .
cdr3_nt: TGCAGCGTTGTCCCTCTTGGGGGGGGGAGCACAGATACGCAGTATTTT; cdr3_aa: CSVVPLGGGSTDTQYF; j_call: TRBJ2-3; d_call: TRBD2; v_call: TRBV29-1; clone_size: .
cdr3_nt: TGTGCCAGCAGTGAAGTTACAGGGGGGAACACTGAAGCTTTCTTT; cdr3_aa: CASSEVTGGNTEAFF; j_call: TRBJ1-1; d_call: TRBD1; v_call: TRBV25-1; clone_size: .
cdr3_nt: TGTGCCAGTAGTATAGAGGTCGGGGAGCAGTACTTC; cdr3_aa: CASSIEVGEQYF; j_call: TRBJ2-7; d_call: .; v_call: TRBV19; clone_size: .
cdr3_nt: TGTGCCAGCTCACTTCGAAGAGAAAAACTGTTTTTT; cdr3_aa: CASSLRREKLFF; j_call: TRBJ1-4; d_call: .; v_call: TRBV6-6; clone_size: .
cdr3_nt: TGCAGCGTGGTTAGCGGGAGGGCTTACGAGCAGTACTTC; cdr3_aa: CSVVSGRAYEQYF; j_call: TRBJ2-7; d_call: TRBD2; v_call: TRBV29-1; clone_size: .
cdr3_nt: TGTGCCAGCAGTCCGGGGGGGACCCAGGTAGAGCAGTTCTTC; cdr3_aa: CASSPGGTQVEQFF; j_call: TRBJ2-1; d_call: TRBD2; v_call: TRBV27; clone_size: .
cdr3_nt: TGCGCCAGCAGCTTGGGTTATGGCGGGAGGTCGAACAATGAGCAGTTCTTC; cdr3_aa: CASSLGYGGRSNNEQFF; j_call: TRBJ2-1; d_call: TRBD2; v_call: TRBV5-1; clone_size: .
cdr3_nt: TGTGCTAGTGGTCCTGACCGGGGAACTGAAGCTTTCTTT; cdr3_aa: CASGPDRGTEAFF; j_call: TRBJ1-1; d_call: .; v_call: TRBV12-5; clone_size: .
cdr3_nt: TGTGCCACCAGCAGAGATCGGGGACTAGCGGGAGTTCGAACCCAGTACTTC; cdr3_aa: CATSRDRGLAGVRTQYF; j_call: TRBJ2-5; d_call: TRBD2; v_call: TRBV15; clone_size: .
cdr3_nt: TGCAGCCCCAGGGGAGGGTTAATGAAAAAACTGTTTTTT; cdr3_aa: CSPRGGLMKKLFF; j_call: TRBJ1-4; d_call: .; v_call: TRBV29-1; clone_size: .
cdr3_nt: TGTGCCAGCAGCTTGAATCTTGGGACAGGGGCGAACTATGGCTACACCTTC; cdr3_aa: CASSLNLGTGANYGYTF; j_call: TRBJ1-2; d_call: TRBD1; v_call: TRBV5-5; clone_size: .
cdr3_nt: TGCGCCAGCAGCCCGGGACTAGCAAGCACAGATACGCAGTATTTT; cdr3_aa: CASSPGLASTDTQYF; j_call: TRBJ2-3; d_call: TRBD2; v_call: TRBV5-1; clone_size: .
cdr3_nt: TGTGCCAGCAGGTCGACAGGTGACGGCGAGCAGTACTTC; cdr3_aa: CASRSTGDGEQYF; j_call: TRBJ2-7; d_call: .; v_call: TRBV2; clone_size: .
cdr3_nt: TGTGCCAGCAGCCGTGGGAGGGACAGGGAAGGAGATACGCAGTATTTT; cdr3_aa: CASSRGRDREGDTQYF; j_call: TRBJ2-3; d_call: TRBD1; v_call: TRBV5-4; clone_size: .
cdr3_nt: TGTGCCAGCAGCTTGGTTTGGAGCGCTTCCTCCTACGAGCAGTACTTC; cdr3_aa: CASSLVWSASSYEQYF; j_call: TRBJ2-7; d_call: .; v_call: TRBV5-8; clone_size: .